Below are 7 T cell receptor beta chains sequenced from a single sample in a study of control samples from healthy donors and cancer patients. Sequenced by immunoSEQ multiplex PCR; TCRdb stores in-frame clones only, minus some. In the table there are 75,000 to 100,000 clones, 82% of which are singletons. The material sequenced was blood. These receptors were taken from a man between 60 and 75 years old in good health.

The chain has TRBV28 and TRBJ1-2, with D unresolved. With 5 bases removed from V and 8 bases from J, the gap between germline ends came to 18 bases. The CDR3 length is 14 residues. CDR1 is MDHEN and CDR2 is SYDVKM in the germline V gene. The DNA for the CDR3 is TGTGCCAGCAGTCCTCTTCCGGGTCCCGGGGGCTACACCTTC. Its protein product is CASSPLPGPGGYTF.

This clone was counted once. The rearrangement joins TRBV6-5 to TRBJ1-1; 7 bases are shared with TRBD1. V lost 6 bases to trimming and J lost 8 bases; unmatched junction nucleotides: 6. This CDR3 is 12 amino acids long. Germline CDR1 and CDR2: MNHEY and SVGAGI. The CDR3 DNA follows: TGTGCCAGCAGCCTGACAGGGAGGGAAGCTTTCTTT. It yields the protein CASSLTGREAFF.

Relative to its sample, this clone is medium-sized. This chain joins TRBV21-1 and TRBJ2-7; the listed D gene, TRBD1, was not tested against the DNA. TRBV21-1 is deemed a pseudogene. The CDR3 totals 19 residues. The CDR3 here is CASSLRMTGAVASSYEQYF. The CDR3 DNA follows: TGTGCCAGCAGCCTCCGGATGACAGGGGCCGTAGCATCGTCCTACGAGCAGTACTTC.

The J gene is TRBJ2-1, the V gene TRBV5-6; tentatively, D is TRBD1 or TRBD2 (5 bases each). The CDR3 is made up of 16 amino acids. The germline CDR1 and CDR2 sequences are SGHDT and YYEEEE. V shed 1 base and J shed 0 bases, with 11 bases lying between them. DNA for the CDR3: TGTGCCAGCAGCTTGAGTGGGGGAACCTCCTACAATGAGCAGTTCTTC. It translates to CASSLSGGTSYNEQFF. The full variable domain, rest sourced from reference TRBV5-6 and TRBJ2-1, is DAGVTQSPTHLIKTRGQQVTLRCSPKSGHDTVSWYQQALGQGPQFIFQYYEEEERQRGNFPDRFSGHQFPNYSSELNVNALLLGDSALYLCASSLSGGTSYNEQFFGPGTRLTVL.

This chain joins TRBV5-1 and TRBJ2-7, with 7 bases fitting TRBD1. Germline CDR1 reads SGHRS; CDR2 reads YFSETQ. The CDR3 consists of 13 residues. Germline trimming cut 5 bases from V and 2 bases from J; bases unmatched to any gene: 4. CDR3: CASRQTGTYEQYF. The DNA for the CDR3 is TGCGCCAGCAGGCAGACAGGGACCTACGAGCAGTACTTC.

V usage is TRBV2 and J usage is TRBJ2-5; D may correspond to TRBD1 or TRBD2 (5 bases each). This CDR3 has 13 residues. CDR1 is SNHLY, CDR2 FYNNEI, per germline. Between the trimmed V and J ends, which lost 5 bases and 4 bases, there was a span of 11 bases. In DNA form, the CDR3 reads TGTGCCAGCAGTTTTCTGGGGGTAGAGACCCAGTACTTC. Translated: CASSFLGVETQYF.

CDR3 amino acids: CASSPGGPYNEQFF. The DNA for the CDR3 is TGTGCCAGCAGCCCGGGGGGGCCGTACAATGAGCAGTTCTTC. The rearrangement joins TRBV7-3 to TRBJ2-1, with 8 bases identical to TRBD2. The germline gives CDR1 SGHTA, CDR2 FQGTGA. The CDR3 is made up of 14 amino acids. The V and J ends lost 5 bases and 4 bases, in that order; junction bases with no gene match: 4.